Presented here are 23 T cell receptor beta chains from one specimen sequenced in a study of blood T cell repertoires in COVID-19. Clones were sequenced by immunoSEQ multiplex PCR, and TCRdb holds only the in-frame ones, with some missing. The sample records 70,000 or so clones, around 90% being singletons. The sequenced sample consisted of peripheral blood. Every receptor here comes from a woman aged 80 or older with active COVID-19.

CDR3 residues: CASRPYSGRAGTDTQYF. The CDR3 DNA follows: TGTGCCAGCAGACCCTACAGCGGGAGGGCAGGGACAGATACGCAGTATTTT. J is TRBJ2-3 and V is TRBV11-2; TRBD2 matches at 10 bases. Per the germline V gene, CDR1 is SGHAT and CDR2 is FQNNGV. J was trimmed by 3 bases and V by 6 bases; bases with no gene match: 12. This CDR3 contains 17 residues.

CDR3: CASSLDGGDYGYTF. The CDR3 coding sequence is TGTGCCAGCAGCTTGGATGGGGGGGACTATGGCTACACCTTC. J is TRBJ1-2 and V is TRBV5-5; possibly TRBD1 for D (5 bases). Per the germline V gene, CDR1 is SGHKS and CDR2 is YYEKEE (reference sequence). The CDR3 covers 14 residues. Trimming removed 0 bases from V and 3 bases from J, with 9 bases in between. Looking up the rest from reference TRBV5-5 and TRBJ1-2 gives the full variable domain: DAGVTQSPTHLIKTRGQQVTLRCSPISGHKSVSWYQQVLGQGPQFIFQYYEKEERGRGNFPDRFSARQFPNYSSELNVNALLLGDSALYLCASSLDGGDYGYTFGSGTRLTVV.

This clone was seen only a few times. The chain carries TRBV7-3 and TRBJ1-2; D unclear. V lost 0 bases and J lost 8, with 31 bases in between. CDR3 size: 20 residues. CDR1 and CDR2 from the germline V gene are SGHTA and FQGTGA. In DNA form, the CDR3 reads TGTGCCAGCAGCTTAACGGCCTCGGCTTATTCCCTAGACTTTATCGGAGGCTACACCTTC. It translates to CASSLTASAYSLDFIGGYTF.

The CDR3 DNA sequence: TGTGCCAGTACGGAGGGTTGGGAACAGCCCCAGCATTTT. The encoded protein is CASTEGWEQPQHF. The gene calls are TRBV19 and TRBJ1-5; D ambiguous. Trimming stripped 7 bases from V and 7 bases from J, with 14 bases between. The germline gives CDR1 LNHDA, CDR2 SQIVND (reference sequence). This CDR3 is built from 13 residues.

The V and J genes are TRBV3-1 (or the pseudogene TRBV3-2) and TRBJ2-5; 9 bases map to TRBD1. The CDR3 is 15 residues long. V was clipped by 3 bases and J by 2 bases; unmatched bases: 4. Germline values: CDR1 LGHDT, CDR2 YNNKEL (reference sequence). The DNA for the CDR3 is TGTGCCAGCAGCCACCCCGGGACAGGGCAAGAGACCCAGTACTTC. This sequence encodes CASSHPGTGQETQYF.

The table lists this clone with a count of one. V usage is TRBV4-3 and J usage is TRBJ1-4; D remains unclear. Trimming shortened V by 0 bases and J by 0 bases, and 11 bases separated the two germline ends. The CDR3 consists of 17 residues. Looked up from germline, CDR1 is LGHNA and CDR2 is YSLEER. The CDR3 bases are TGCGCCAGCAGCCAAGAATACAGCCCCGCAACTAATGAAAAACTGTTTTTT. Translating it yields CASSQEYSPATNEKLFF.

The rearrangement joins TRBV9 to TRBJ2-2, with 9 bases that match TRBD1. V gave up 4 bases and J gave up 3 bases; unmatched junction bases: 7. This CDR3 has 16 amino acids. Germline V CDR1 and CDR2: SGDLS, YYNGEE. CDR3 sequence reads: CASSPPGTGHTGELFF. The DNA of the CDR3 is TGTGCCAGCAGCCCCCCCGGGACAGGGCACACCGGGGAGCTGTTTTTT.

The rearrangement uses TRBV28 and TRBJ2-7; D may be TRBD1 (6 bases). The CDR3 length is 14 residues. V lost 7 bases and J lost 7, with 20 bases in between. Per germline, CDR1 MDHEN and CDR2 SYDVKM. The CDR3 bases are TGTGCCAGCATCCAACAGGGACCACAATTAGAGCAGTACTTC. This gives the protein CASIQQGPQLEQYF.

CDR3 sequence reads: CASSQGVAGSSYNEQFF. DNA for the CDR3: TGCGCCAGCAGCCAAGGGGTAGCGGGAAGCTCCTACAATGAGCAGTTCTTC. This rearrangement joins TRBV4-3 to TRBJ2-1, with 8 positions matching TRBD2. Trimming cost V 1 base and J 0 bases; bases outside gene matches: 5. Germline CDR1 LGHNA, CDR2 YSLEER. The CDR3 is made up of 17 amino acids.

The V call is TRBV6-5, the J call TRBJ2-5, with D tentatively TRBD2 (6 bases). V was clipped by 10 bases and J by 2 bases, with 14 bases between them. The CDR3 is made up of 13 amino acids. Germline loops: CDR1 MNHEY, CDR2 SVGAGI. CDR3 residues: CATSPGAQETQYF. For the CDR3, the DNA is TGTGCCACTTCGCCGGGAGCTCAAGAGACCCAGTACTTC.

V usage is TRBV7-9 and J usage is TRBJ1-2; D is uncertain. CDR3 length: 14 residues. The V gene's germline CDR1 is SEHNR and CDR2 FQNEAQ (reference sequence). Trimming took 3 bases from V and 3 from J, leaving 11 bases between them. CDR3 DNA sequence: TGTGCCAGCAGCTTTTCCGGGTCTGACTATGGCTACACCTTC. Its protein is CASSFSGSDYGYTF. Supplemented by reference TRBV7-9 and TRBJ1-2, the full variable domain reads DTGVSQNPRHKITKRGQNVTFRCDPISEHNRLYWYRQTLGQGPEFLTYFQNEAQLEKSRLLSDRFSAERPKGSFSTLEIQRTEQGDSAMYLCASSFSGSDYGYTFGSGTRLTVV.

The V gene is TRBV5-4, the J gene TRBJ2-7, with 15 bases matching TRBD2. Germline V gene lookup returns CDR1 SGHNT and CDR2 YYREEE (reference sequence). The V segment lost 2 bases and the J segment 0 bases; nucleotides outside the gene matches: 12. The CDR3 is 20 amino acids. The CDR3 DNA follows: TGTGCCAGCAGCTTACCCCCCGGACTAGCGGGAGGGCGGAGCTCCTACGAGCAGTACTTC. It is translated as CASSLPPGLAGGRSSYEQYF.

This clone was counted once. The chain has TRBV11-2 and TRBJ2-7; D might be TRBD1 (5 bases). This CDR3 region has 16 residues. Trimming took 0 bases from V and 2 from J, leaving 14 bases between them. Germline V gives CDR1 SGHAT, CDR2 FQNNGV. DNA for the CDR3: TGTGCCAGCAGCTTAGAAGGCGCAGGGATAACCTACGAGCAGTACTTC. Translation gives CASSLEGAGITYEQYF.

The genes are TRBV5-6 and TRBJ2-1; 10 positions match TRBD1. The CDR3 is made up of 14 amino acids. Trimming removed 7 bases from V and 9 bases from J; junction bases left unmatched: 10. CDR1 is SGHDT, CDR2 YYEEEE, per germline. The CDR3 reads CASRGQGPLGEQFF. The CDR3 DNA is TGTGCCAGCCGGGGACAGGGGCCCCTTGGTGAGCAGTTCTTC. The full variable domain, in which reference TRBV5-6 and TRBJ2-1 provide the parts outside the CDR3, is DAGVTQSPTHLIKTRGQQVTLRCSPKSGHDTVSWYQQALGQGPQFIFQYYEEEERQRGNFPDRFSGHQFPNYSSELNVNALLLGDSALYLCASRGQGPLGEQFFGPGTRLTVL.

V and J are TRBV28 and TRBJ1-4; D is unclear. The germline V and J ends were trimmed by 8 bases and 8 bases, with 12 bases remaining between them. The CDR3 has 12 residues. Germline V CDR1 and CDR2: MDHEN, SYDVKM. The CDR3 nucleotides read TGTGCCAGCTCCACCGGGAAGGAAAAACTGTTTTTT. Amino acid sequence: CASSTGKEKLFF.

The gene calls are TRBV19 and TRBJ1-5; D unclear. The CDR3 extends over 15 amino acids. The germline V and J ends were trimmed by 5 bases and 8 bases, with 19 bases remaining between them. Per germline, CDR1 LNHDA and CDR2 SQIVND (reference sequence). CDR3: CASSLTAGSVKPQHF. In DNA, the CDR3 is TGTGCCAGTAGTCTCACGGCGGGCTCGGTCAAGCCCCAGCATTTT.

This clone was detected only once. V and J are TRBV7-3 and TRBJ2-3; 9 positions agree with TRBD2. The CDR3 loop spans 14 amino acids. Germline V lookup: CDR1 SGHTA, CDR2 FQGTGA. V was pared by 4 bases and J by 3 bases, with 2 bases of the junction left unmatched. The CDR3 region is CASSSTSGTDTQYF. The CDR3 DNA reads TGTGCCAGCAGCTCTACTAGCGGGACAGATACGCAGTATTTT.

The chain links TRBV30 to TRBJ2-3; 7 bases are shared with TRBD2. Trimming cost V 3 bases and J 3 bases; bases outside gene matches: 9. The CDR3 runs 15 residues. Germline CDR1 is GTSNPN and CDR2 is SVGIG (reference sequence). The CDR3 is CAWSPAGVGTDTQYF. The CDR3 DNA sequence: TGTGCCTGGAGCCCCGCGGGAGTGGGGACAGATACGCAGTATTTT.

The chain links TRBV2 to TRBJ2-7; TRBD1 matches at 7 bases. Germline CDR1 and CDR2: SNHLY and FYNNEI. The CDR3 is 14 residues long. Trimming cost V 7 bases and J 2 bases; bases outside gene matches: 8. The CDR3 loop reads CASTAEQGAYEQYF. In DNA form, the CDR3 reads TGTGCCAGCACCGCGGAGCAGGGGGCCTACGAGCAGTACTTC.

The rearrangement uses TRBV9 and TRBJ1-3; 7 bases fit TRBD1. Germline loops: CDR1 SGDLS, CDR2 YYNGEE. This CDR3 region has 15 residues. V shed 3 bases and J 0 bases; nucleotides not matched to a gene: 3. The CDR3 protein is CASSANRGSGNTIYF. DNA of the CDR3: TGTGCCAGCAGCGCAAACAGGGGCTCTGGAAACACCATATATTTT. The entire variable domain, with the rest obtained from reference TRBV9 and TRBJ1-3, is as follows: DSGVTQTPKHLITATGQRVTLRCSPRSGDLSVYWYQQSLDQGLQFLIQYYNGEERAKGNILERFSAQQFPDLHSELNLSSLELGDSALYFCASSANRGSGNTIYFGEGSWLTVV.

The chain recombines TRBV30 with TRBJ2-1; tentatively, D is TRBD2 (6 bases). The germline V gene has CDR1 GTSNPN and CDR2 SVGIG (reference sequence). CDR3 length: 14 amino acids. The V gene lost 4 bases and the J gene lost 0 bases, with 10 bases spanning the gap. The DNA for the CDR3 is TGTGCCTGGACCGCGGGAAGCTCCTACAATGAGCAGTTCTTC. Its translation is CAWTAGSSYNEQFF. The whole variable domain, remainder taken from reference TRBV30 and TRBJ2-1, is SQTIHQWPATLVQPVGSPLSLECTVEGTSNPNLYWYRQAAGRGLQLLFYSVGIGQISSEVPQNLSASRPQDRQFILSSKKLLLSDSGFYLCAWTAGSSYNEQFFGPGTRLTVL.

The rearrangement joins TRBV5-1 to TRBJ2-1; 12 bases are shared with TRBD2. The V and J ends lost 1 base and 7 bases, in that order; junction bases with no gene match: 6. This CDR3 is 16 amino acids long. Per germline, CDR1 SGHRS and CDR2 YFSETQ. The CDR3 protein is CASSLISGLAGNEQFF. CDR3 sequence (DNA): TGCGCCAGCAGCTTGATATCCGGACTAGCGGGAAATGAGCAGTTCTTC.

This sequence joins TRBV10-3 and TRBJ1-2, with 12 bases matching TRBD1. From germline, CDR1 is ENHRY and CDR2 SYGVKD. CDR3 length: 14 residues. Germline trimming cut 7 bases from V and 7 bases from J; bases unmatched to any gene: 7. The CDR3 loop is CAITPGQGAFGYTF. The CDR3 DNA reads as TGTGCCATCACCCCGGGACAGGGGGCCTTTGGCTACACCTTC.